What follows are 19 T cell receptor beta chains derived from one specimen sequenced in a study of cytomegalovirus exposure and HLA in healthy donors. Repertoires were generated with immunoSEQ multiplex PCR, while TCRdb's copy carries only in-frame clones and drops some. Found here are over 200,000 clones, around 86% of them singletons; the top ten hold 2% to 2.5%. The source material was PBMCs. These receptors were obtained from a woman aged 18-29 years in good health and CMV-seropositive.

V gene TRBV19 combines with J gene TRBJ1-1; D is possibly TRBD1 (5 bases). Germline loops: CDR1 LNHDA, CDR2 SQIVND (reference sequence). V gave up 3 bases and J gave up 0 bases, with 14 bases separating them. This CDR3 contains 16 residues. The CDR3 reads CASSIGQGWMNTEAFF. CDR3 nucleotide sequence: TGTGCCAGTAGTATTGGCCAGGGCTGGATGAACACTGAAGCTTTCTTT.

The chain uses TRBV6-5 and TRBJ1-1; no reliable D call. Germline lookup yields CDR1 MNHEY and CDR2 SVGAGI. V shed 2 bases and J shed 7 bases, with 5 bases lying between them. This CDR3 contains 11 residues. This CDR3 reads CASSYGSEAFF. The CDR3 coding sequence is TGTGCCAGCAGTTACGGGAGTGAAGCTTTCTTT.

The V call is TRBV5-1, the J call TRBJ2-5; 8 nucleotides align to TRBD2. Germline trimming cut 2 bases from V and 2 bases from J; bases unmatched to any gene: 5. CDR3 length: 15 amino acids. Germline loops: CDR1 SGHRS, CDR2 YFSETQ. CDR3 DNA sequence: TGCGCCAGCAGCTTAACGAGCGGGAGACAAGAGACCCAGTACTTC. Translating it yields CASSLTSGRQETQYF.

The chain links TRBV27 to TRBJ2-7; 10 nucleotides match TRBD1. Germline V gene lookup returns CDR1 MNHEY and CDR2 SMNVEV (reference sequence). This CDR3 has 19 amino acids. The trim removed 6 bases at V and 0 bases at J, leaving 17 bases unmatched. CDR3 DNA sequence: TGTGCCAGCAGATCACCCGGGACAGGGGTGACTCTGCTCTCCTACGAGCAGTACTTC. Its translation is CASRSPGTGVTLLSYEQYF.

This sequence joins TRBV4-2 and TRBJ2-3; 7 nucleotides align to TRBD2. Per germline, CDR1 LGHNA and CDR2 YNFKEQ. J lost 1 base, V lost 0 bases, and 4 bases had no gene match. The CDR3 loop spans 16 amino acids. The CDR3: CASSQETSAGTDTQYF. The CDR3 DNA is TGTGCCAGCAGCCAAGAAACTAGCGCTGGCACAGATACGCAGTATTTT.

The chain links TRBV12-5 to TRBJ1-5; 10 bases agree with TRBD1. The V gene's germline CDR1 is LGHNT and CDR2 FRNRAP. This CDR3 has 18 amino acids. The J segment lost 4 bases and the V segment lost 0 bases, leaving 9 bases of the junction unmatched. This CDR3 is CASGLVFLGTGVNQPQHF. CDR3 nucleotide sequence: TGTGCTAGTGGTTTGGTCTTCTTGGGGACAGGGGTTAATCAGCCCCAGCATTTT.

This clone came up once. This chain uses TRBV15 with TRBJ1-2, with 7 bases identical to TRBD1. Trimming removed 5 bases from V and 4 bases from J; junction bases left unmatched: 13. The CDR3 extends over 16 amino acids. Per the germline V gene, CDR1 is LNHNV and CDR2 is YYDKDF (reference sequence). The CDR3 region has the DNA TGTGCCACCAGCCGGGCAGGGGGAGTGAGCTCCTATGGCTACACCTTC. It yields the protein CATSRAGGVSSYGYTF.

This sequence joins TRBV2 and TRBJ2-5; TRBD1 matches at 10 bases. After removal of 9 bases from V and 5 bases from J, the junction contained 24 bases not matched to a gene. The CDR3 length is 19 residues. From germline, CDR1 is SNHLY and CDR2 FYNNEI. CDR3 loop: CASSHARSLGTGVHETQYF. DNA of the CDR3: TGTGCCAGTTCCCACGCTCGGTCGTTAGGGACAGGGGTCCATGAGACCCAGTACTTC.

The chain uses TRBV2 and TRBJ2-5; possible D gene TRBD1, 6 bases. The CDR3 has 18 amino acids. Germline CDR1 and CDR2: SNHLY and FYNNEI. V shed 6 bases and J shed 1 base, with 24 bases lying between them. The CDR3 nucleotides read TGTGCCAGCAGGCCAAAGGGGGAAACTCTAGACGGCCAAGAGACCCAGTACTTC. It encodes CASRPKGETLDGQETQYF.

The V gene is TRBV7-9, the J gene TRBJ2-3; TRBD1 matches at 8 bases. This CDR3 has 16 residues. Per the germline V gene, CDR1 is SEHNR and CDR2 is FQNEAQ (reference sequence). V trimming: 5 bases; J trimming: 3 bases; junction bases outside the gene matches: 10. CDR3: CASSPLDRDGTDTQYF. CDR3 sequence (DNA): TGTGCCAGCAGCCCTCTGGACAGGGATGGTACAGATACGCAGTATTTT. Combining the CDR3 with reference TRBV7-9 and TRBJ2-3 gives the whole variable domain DTGVSQNPRHKITKRGQNVTFRCDPISEHNRLYWYRQTLGQGPEFLTYFQNEAQLEKSRLLSDRFSAERPKGSFSTLEIQRTEQGDSAMYLCASSPLDRDGTDTQYFGPGTRLTVL.

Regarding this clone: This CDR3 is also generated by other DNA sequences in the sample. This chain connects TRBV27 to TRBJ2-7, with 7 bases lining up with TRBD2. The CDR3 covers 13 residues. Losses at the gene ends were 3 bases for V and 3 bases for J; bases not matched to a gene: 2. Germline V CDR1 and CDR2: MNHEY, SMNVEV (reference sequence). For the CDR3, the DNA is TGTGCCAGCAGTTTGCGGGGGAACTACGAGCAGTACTTC. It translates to CASSLRGNYEQYF.

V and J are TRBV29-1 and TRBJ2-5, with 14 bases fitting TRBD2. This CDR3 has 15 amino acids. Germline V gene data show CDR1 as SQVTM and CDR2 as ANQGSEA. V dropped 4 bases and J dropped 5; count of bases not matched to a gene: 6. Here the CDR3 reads CSVGLAGGGGETQYF. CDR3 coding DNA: TGCAGCGTTGGACTAGCGGGAGGGGGAGGGGAGACCCAGTACTTC.

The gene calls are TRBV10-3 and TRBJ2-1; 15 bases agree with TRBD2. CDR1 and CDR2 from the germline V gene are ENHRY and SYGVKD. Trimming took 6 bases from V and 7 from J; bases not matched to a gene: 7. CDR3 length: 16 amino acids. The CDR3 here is CAIRDKGLAGGNEQFF. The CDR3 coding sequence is TGTGCCATCAGAGACAAGGGACTAGCGGGAGGTAATGAGCAGTTCTTC.

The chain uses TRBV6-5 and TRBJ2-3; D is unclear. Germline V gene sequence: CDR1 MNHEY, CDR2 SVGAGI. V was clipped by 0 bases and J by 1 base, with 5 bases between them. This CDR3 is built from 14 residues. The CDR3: CASSYSPGTDTQYF. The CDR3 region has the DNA TGTGCCAGCAGTTACTCCCCTGGCACAGATACGCAGTATTTT.

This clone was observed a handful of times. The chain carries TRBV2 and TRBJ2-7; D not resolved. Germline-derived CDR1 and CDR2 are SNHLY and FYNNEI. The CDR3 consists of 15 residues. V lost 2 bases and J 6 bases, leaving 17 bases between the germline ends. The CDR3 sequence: CASSELGQAASEQYF. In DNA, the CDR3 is TGTGCCAGCAGTGAATTGGGCCAGGCCGCATCCGAGCAGTACTTC.

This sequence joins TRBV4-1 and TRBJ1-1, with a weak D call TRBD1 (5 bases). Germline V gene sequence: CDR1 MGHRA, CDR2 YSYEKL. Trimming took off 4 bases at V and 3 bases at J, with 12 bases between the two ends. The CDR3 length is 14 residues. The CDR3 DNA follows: TGCGCCAGCAGCCCCTTTTCGGGGGACACTGAAGCTTTCTTT. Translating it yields CASSPFSGDTEAFF.

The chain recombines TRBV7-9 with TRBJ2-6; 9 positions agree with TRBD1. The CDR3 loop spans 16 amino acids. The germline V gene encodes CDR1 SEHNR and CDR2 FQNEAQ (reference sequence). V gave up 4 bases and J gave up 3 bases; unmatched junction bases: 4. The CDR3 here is CASSSQGALGANVLTF. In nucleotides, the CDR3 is TGTGCCAGCAGCTCACAGGGGGCGCTTGGGGCCAACGTCCTGACTTTC.

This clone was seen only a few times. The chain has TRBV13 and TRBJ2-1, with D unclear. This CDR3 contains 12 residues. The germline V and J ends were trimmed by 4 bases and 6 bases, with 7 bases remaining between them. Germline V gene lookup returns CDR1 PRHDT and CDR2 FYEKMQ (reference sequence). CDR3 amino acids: CASSYTANEQFF. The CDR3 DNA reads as TGTGCCAGCAGCTACACAGCCAATGAGCAGTTCTTC.

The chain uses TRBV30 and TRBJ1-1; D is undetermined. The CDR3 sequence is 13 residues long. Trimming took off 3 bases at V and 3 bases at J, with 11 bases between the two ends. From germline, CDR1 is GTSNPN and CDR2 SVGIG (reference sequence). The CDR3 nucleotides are TGTGCCTGGAGAGCTCAGCGGGACACTGAAGCTTTCTTT. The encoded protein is CAWRAQRDTEAFF.